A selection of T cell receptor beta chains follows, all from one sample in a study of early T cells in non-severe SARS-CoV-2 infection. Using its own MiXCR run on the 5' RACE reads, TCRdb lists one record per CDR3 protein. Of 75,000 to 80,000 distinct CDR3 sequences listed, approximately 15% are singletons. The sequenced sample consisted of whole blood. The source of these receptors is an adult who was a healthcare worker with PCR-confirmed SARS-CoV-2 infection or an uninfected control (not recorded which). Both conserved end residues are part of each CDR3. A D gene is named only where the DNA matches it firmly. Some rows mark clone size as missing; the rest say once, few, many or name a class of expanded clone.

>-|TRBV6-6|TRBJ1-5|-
CASRLRQGNQPQHF
TGTGCCAGCAGACTTAGACAGGGCAATCAGCCCCAGCATTTT
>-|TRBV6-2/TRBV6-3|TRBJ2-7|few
CASSYTAGAYEQYF
TGTGCCAGCAGTTACACGGCAGGGGCCTACGAGCAGTACTTC
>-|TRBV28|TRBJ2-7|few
CASSLRAGQLYEQYF
TGTGCCAGCAGTTTGAGGGCGGGACAACTCTACGAGCAGTACTTC
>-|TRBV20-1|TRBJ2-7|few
CSARDGGRSYEQYF
TGCAGTGCTAGAGATGGGGGCAGGTCCTACGAGCAGTACTTC
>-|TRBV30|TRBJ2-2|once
CAWSQGGSTGELFF
TGTGCCTGGTCCCAGGGCGGATCCACCGGGGAGCTGTTTTTT
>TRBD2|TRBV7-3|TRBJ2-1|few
CASSLGTSAIGQFF
TGTGCCAGCAGCTTAGGGACTAGCGCGATTGGGCAGTTCTTC
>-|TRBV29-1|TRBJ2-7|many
CSVARGNEQYF
TGCAGCGTGGCCCGGGGTAACGAGCAGTACTTC
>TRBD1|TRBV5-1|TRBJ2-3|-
CASSTGDGTDTQYF
TGCGCCAGCAGCACAGGGGATGGCACAGATACGCAGTATTTT
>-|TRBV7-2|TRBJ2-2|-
CASRLDGSNTGELFF
TGTGCCAGCAGACTGGACGGTTCGAACACCGGGGAGCTGTTTTTT
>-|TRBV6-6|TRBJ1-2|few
CASSPPGGEAQGYTF
TGTGCCAGCAGCCCCCCCGGAGGGGAAGCGCAAGGCTACACCTTC